The 14 T cell receptor beta chains listed next were all sequenced from one sample in a study of control samples from healthy donors and cancer patients. TCRdb's copy holds only in-frame clones and misses some; the assay was immunoSEQ multiplex PCR. The repertoire holds about 120,000 clones, roughly 88% seen once, with 3.4% in the top ten. The source material was blood. All receptors come from a man in his forties in good health.

The rearrangement uses TRBV6-5 and TRBJ1-2; 9 positions match TRBD1. Trimming cost V 5 bases and J 1 base; bases outside gene matches: 5. The length of the CDR3 is 15 residues. The germline V gene encodes CDR1 MNHEY and CDR2 SVGAGI. CDR3 DNA sequence: TGTGCCAGCAGTAGCCGGGACAGGGATAACTATGGCTACACCTTC. This codes for CASSSRDRDNYGYTF.

The chain is built from TRBV18 and TRBJ2-7; 7 nucleotides align to TRBD1. The trim removed 7 bases at V and 5 bases at J, leaving 8 bases unmatched. Germline CDR1 and CDR2: KGHSH and LQKENI. This CDR3 is built from 13 residues. CDR3 loop: CASCPGTANEQYF. CDR3 nucleotides: TGTGCCAGCTGCCCCGGGACAGCGAACGAGCAGTACTTC. Full variable domain (missing parts from reference TRBV18 and TRBJ2-7): NAGVMQNPRHLVRRRGQEARLRCSPMKGHSHVYWYRQLPEEGLKFMVYLQKENIIDESGMPKERFSAEFPKEGPSILRIQQVVRGDSAAYFCASCPGTANEQYFGPGTRLTVT.

This clone was seen a handful of times. The chain carries TRBV7-3 and TRBJ2-3; D gene ambiguous. Germline V gene lookup returns CDR1 SGHTA and CDR2 FQGTGA. CDR3 size: 14 residues. V dropped 1 base and J dropped 3 bases, with 8 bases sitting between them. The CDR3 nucleotides are TGTGCCAGCAGCTTAAATTACCAGACAGATACGCAGTATTTT. Encoded protein: CASSLNYQTDTQYF.

The J gene is TRBJ1-5, the V gene TRBV6-5; 10 positions match TRBD1. Looked up from germline, CDR1 is MNHEY and CDR2 is SVGAGI. With 5 bases clipped from V and 5 bases from J, the junction kept 6 bases outside the gene matches. The CDR3 extends over 15 amino acids. The CDR3 bases are TGTGCCAGCAGTCCGACAGGGGGCGCGTATCAGCCCCAGCATTTT. This translates into CASSPTGGAYQPQHF.

This chain uses TRBV5-1 with TRBJ1-2; TRBD1 matches 8 bases. The CDR3 is made up of 13 amino acids. With 4 bases clipped from V and 8 bases from J, the junction kept 7 bases outside the gene matches. Germline V gives CDR1 SGHRS, CDR2 YFSETQ. The CDR3 loop reads CASSKGQVRGYTF. The CDR3 nucleotides read TGCGCCAGCAGCAAGGGACAGGTTCGAGGCTACACCTTC.

This chain joins TRBV7-6 and TRBJ2-1, with D possibly being TRBD2 (6 bases). This CDR3 contains 15 residues. The V gene lost 1 base and the J gene lost 6 bases, with 13 bases spanning the gap. Germline V gives CDR1 SGHVS, CDR2 FNYEAQ. The CDR3: CASSLGTGLFNEQFF. CDR3 sequence (DNA): TGTGCCAGCAGCTTAGGGACTGGACTATTCAATGAGCAGTTCTTC. Filled out from reference TRBV7-6 and TRBJ2-1, the complete variable domain reads GAGVSQSPRYKVTKRGQDVALRCDPISGHVSLYWYRQALGQGPEFLTYFNYEAQQDKSGLPNDRFSAERPEGSISTLTIQRTEQRDSAMYRCASSLGTGLFNEQFFGPGTRLTVL.

This clone appeared a single time. J is TRBJ2-1 and V is TRBV30, with unresolved D. V lost 3 bases to trimming and J lost 6 bases, with 12 bases between them. The CDR3 is 13 residues long. Germline loops: CDR1 GTSNPN, CDR2 SVGIG (reference sequence). CDR3: CAWRGKGGNEQFF. CDR3 sequence (DNA): TGTGCCTGGAGGGGGAAGGGTGGCAATGAGCAGTTCTTC.

J is TRBJ2-7 and V is TRBV7-2; 9 bases align to TRBD1. Germline V gives CDR1 SGHTA, CDR2 FQGNSA. This CDR3 comprises 14 residues. With 5 bases clipped from V and 6 bases from J, the junction kept 8 bases outside the gene matches. The CDR3 here is CASSPGTGIAEQYF. The CDR3 DNA reads as TGTGCCAGCAGCCCCGGGACAGGGATCGCCGAGCAGTACTTC.

The chain employs TRBV7-2 and TRBJ1-2; 10 nucleotides agree with TRBD1. This CDR3 is built from 13 residues. Germline V gene data show CDR1 as SGHTA and CDR2 as FQGNSA. With 6 bases clipped from V and 5 bases from J, the junction kept 3 bases outside the gene matches. The DNA of the CDR3 is TGTGCCAGCAGATCGGACAGGGGGTATGGCTACACCTTC. This gives the protein CASRSDRGYGYTF.

The chain has TRBV27 and TRBJ1-1; the match to TRBD1 covers 9 bases. Germline V gene sequence: CDR1 MNHEY, CDR2 SMNVEV (reference sequence). The CDR3 totals 14 residues. The junction had 3 bases not matched to a gene; V was cut back by 6 bases and J by 1 base. The CDR3 DNA follows: TGTGCCAGCAGCCCGACAGGGGGGAACACTGAAGCTTTCTTT. It yields the protein CASSPTGGNTEAFF.

Only a few counts were recorded for this clone. This sequence joins TRBV2 and TRBJ1-5; 8 bases fit TRBD1. The CDR3 is 16 amino acids. The trim removed 6 bases at V and 2 bases at J, leaving 9 bases unmatched. CDR1 and CDR2 (germline): SNHLY, FYNNEI. The CDR3 coding sequence is TGTGCCAGCAGCAAGCGACAGGGGACGCGCAATCAGCCCCAGCATTTT. Its protein is CASSKRQGTRNQPQHF.

The chain is built from TRBV6-6 and TRBJ2-6; D may be TRBD2 (6 bases). V dropped 5 bases and J dropped 4 bases, with 24 bases sitting between them. Germline CDR1 MNHNY, CDR2 SVGAGI (reference sequence). CDR3 length equals 19 residues. Written as DNA, the CDR3 is TGTGCCAGCAGTCAAAAAGGTGGAGGGGAGTCGTCCGGGGCCAACGTCCTGACTTTC. It yields the protein CASSQKGGGESSGANVLTF.

V gene TRBV3-1 (or the pseudogene TRBV3-2) combines with J gene TRBJ2-3; TRBD2 matches 8 bases. Germline V gene sequence: CDR1 LGHDT, CDR2 YNNKEL (reference sequence). The trim removed 1 base at V and 7 bases at J, leaving 4 bases unmatched. The CDR3 length is 14 residues. CDR3 residues: CASSQGNSGNTQYF. The CDR3 nucleotides read TGTGCCAGCAGCCAAGGTAATAGCGGGAATACGCAGTATTTT.

J is TRBJ2-2 and V is TRBV15; possible D gene TRBD2, 5 bases. V was trimmed by 0 bases and J by 6 bases, leaving 14 bases between them. The CDR3 runs to 16 residues. The germline CDR1 and CDR2 sequences are LNHNV and YYDKDF (reference sequence). The CDR3 nucleotides are TGTGCCACCAGCAGAGATTTGGGGTTGCGGGCCGGGGAGCTGTTTTTT. Its protein product is CATSRDLGLRAGELFF.